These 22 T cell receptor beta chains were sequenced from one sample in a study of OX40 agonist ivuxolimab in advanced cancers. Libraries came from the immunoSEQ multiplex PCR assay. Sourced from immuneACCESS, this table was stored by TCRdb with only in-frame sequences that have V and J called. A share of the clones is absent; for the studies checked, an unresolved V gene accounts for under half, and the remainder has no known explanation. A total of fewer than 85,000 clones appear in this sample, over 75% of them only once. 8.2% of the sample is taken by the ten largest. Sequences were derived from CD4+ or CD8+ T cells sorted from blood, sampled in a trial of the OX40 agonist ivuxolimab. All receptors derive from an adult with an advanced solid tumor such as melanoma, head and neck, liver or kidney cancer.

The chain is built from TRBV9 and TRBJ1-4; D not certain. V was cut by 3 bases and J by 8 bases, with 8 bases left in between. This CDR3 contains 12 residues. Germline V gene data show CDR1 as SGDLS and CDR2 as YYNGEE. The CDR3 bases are TGTGCCAGCAGCGACAGTGGGGAAAAACTGTTTTTT. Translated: CASSDSGEKLFF.

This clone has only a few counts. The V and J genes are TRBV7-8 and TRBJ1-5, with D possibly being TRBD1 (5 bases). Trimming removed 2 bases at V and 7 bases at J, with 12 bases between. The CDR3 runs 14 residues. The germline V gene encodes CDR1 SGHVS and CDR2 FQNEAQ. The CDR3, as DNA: TGTGCCAGCAGCTTACGACAGATCGACCAGCCCCAGCATTTT. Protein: CASSLRQIDQPQHF.

The CDR3 is CASRTGTLDTQYF. DNA for the CDR3: TGTGCCAGCAGGACAGGGACTCTGGATACGCAGTATTTT. This rearrangement joins TRBV28 to TRBJ2-3, with a tentative D call TRBD1 (7 bases). CDR1 and CDR2 from the germline V gene are MDHEN and SYDVKM. The CDR3 length is 13 residues. The V and J ends lost 6 bases and 6 bases respectively, with 13 bases between them.

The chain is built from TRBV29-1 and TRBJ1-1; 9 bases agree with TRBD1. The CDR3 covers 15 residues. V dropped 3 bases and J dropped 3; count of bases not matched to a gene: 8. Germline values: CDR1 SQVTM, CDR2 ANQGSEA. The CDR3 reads CSVEGTGGLDTEAFF. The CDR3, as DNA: TGCAGCGTTGAGGGAACAGGGGGCTTAGACACTGAAGCTTTCTTT.

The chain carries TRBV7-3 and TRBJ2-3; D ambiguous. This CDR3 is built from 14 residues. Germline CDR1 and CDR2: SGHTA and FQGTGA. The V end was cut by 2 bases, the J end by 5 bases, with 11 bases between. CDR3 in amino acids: CASSLDPSEDTQYF. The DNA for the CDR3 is TGTGCCAGCAGCTTAGACCCATCAGAAGATACGCAGTATTTT.

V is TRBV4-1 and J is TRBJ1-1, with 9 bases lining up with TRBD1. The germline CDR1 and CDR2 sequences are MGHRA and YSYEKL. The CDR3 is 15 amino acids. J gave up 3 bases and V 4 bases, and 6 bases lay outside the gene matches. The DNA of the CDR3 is TGCGCCAGCAGCCCCAGAGGACAGGGGTACACTGAAGCTTTCTTT. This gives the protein CASSPRGQGYTEAFF.

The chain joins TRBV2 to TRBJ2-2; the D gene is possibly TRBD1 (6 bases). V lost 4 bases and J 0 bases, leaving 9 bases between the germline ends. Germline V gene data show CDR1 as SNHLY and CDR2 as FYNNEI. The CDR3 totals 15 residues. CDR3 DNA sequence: TGTGCCAGCAGTGTACAGGGCGCGAACACCGGGGAGCTGTTTTTT. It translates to CASSVQGANTGELFF.

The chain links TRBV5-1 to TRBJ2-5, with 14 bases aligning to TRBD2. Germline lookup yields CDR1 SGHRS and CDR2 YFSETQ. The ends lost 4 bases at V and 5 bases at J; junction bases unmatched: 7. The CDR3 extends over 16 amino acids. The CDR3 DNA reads TGCGCCAGCAGCCTACCGACTAGCGGGGGGGTGGAGACCCAGTACTTC. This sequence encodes CASSLPTSGGVETQYF.

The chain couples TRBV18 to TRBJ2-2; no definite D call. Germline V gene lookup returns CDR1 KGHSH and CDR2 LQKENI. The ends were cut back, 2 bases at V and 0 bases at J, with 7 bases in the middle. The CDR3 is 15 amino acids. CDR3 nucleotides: TGTGCCAGCTCACCAGACCGCGCGAACACCGGGGAGCTGTTTTTT. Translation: CASSPDRANTGELFF.

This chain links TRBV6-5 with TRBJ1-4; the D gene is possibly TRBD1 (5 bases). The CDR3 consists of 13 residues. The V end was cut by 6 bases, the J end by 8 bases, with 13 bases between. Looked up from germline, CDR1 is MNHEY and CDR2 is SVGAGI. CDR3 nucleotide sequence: TGTGCCAGCAGGGTGGGGCCTGGAGAAAAACTGTTTTTT. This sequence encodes CASRVGPGEKLFF.

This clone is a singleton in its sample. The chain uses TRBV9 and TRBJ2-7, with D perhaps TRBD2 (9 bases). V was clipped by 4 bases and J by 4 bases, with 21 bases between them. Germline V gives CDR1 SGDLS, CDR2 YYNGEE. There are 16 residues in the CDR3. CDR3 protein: CASSPGGGRASYEQYF. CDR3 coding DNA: TGTGCCAGCAGCCCAGGGGGCGGGAGGGCCTCTTACGAGCAGTACTTC. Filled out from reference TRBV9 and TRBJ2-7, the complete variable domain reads DSGVTQTPKHLITATGQRVTLRCSPRSGDLSVYWYQQSLDQGLQFLIQYYNGEERAKGNILERFSAQQFPDLHSELNLSSLELGDSALYFCASSPGGGRASYEQYFGPGTRLTVT.

CDR3 nucleotide sequence: TGTGCCAGCTCACTCAACGGGGGGGATGGCTACACCTTC. Translated, it gives CASSLNGGDGYTF. The V call is TRBV18, the J call TRBJ1-2; maybe TRBD1 (5 bases). The V gene's germline CDR1 is KGHSH and CDR2 LQKENI. V was cut by 4 bases and J by 6 bases, with 12 bases left in between. This CDR3 is 13 amino acids long.

The chain's CDR3 is CASSQDPAGRGTEAFF. For the CDR3, the DNA is TGCGCCAGCAGCCAAGATCCGGCAGGCAGGGGCACTGAAGCTTTCTTT. The V and J genes are TRBV4-1 and TRBJ1-1; D perhaps matches TRBD1 (6 bases). The CDR3 runs 16 residues. The germline V and J ends were trimmed by 0 bases and 4 bases, with 15 bases remaining between them. In germline, CDR1 is MGHRA, CDR2 YSYEKL.

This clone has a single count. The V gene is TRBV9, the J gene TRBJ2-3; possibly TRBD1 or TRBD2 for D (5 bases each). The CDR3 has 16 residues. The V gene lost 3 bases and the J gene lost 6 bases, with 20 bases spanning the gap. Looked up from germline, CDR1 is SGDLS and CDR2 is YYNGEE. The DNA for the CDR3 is TGTGCCAGCAGCGCCAGACAGCCCTACGAGGGGGATACGCAGTATTTT. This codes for CASSARQPYEGDTQYF.

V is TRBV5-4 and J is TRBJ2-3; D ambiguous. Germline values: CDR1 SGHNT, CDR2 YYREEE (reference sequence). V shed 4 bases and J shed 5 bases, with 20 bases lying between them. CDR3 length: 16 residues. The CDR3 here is CASSTSTRRIGDTQYF. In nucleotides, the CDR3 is TGTGCCAGCAGCACCTCGACCCGACGCATAGGAGATACGCAGTATTTT.

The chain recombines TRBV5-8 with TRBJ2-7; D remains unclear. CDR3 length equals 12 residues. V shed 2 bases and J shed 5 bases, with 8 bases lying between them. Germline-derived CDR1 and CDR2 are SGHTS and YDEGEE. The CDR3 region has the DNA TGTGCCAGCAGCTTTCTTCGTAACGAGCAGTACGTC. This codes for CASSFLRNEQYV.

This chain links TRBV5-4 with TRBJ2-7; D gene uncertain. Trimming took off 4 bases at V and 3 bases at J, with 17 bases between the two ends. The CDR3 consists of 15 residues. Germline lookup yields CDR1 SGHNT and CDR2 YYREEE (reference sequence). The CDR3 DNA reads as TGTGCCAGCAGCCAAGAGACCAGGACGTACTACGAGCAGTACTTC. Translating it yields CASSQETRTYYEQYF.

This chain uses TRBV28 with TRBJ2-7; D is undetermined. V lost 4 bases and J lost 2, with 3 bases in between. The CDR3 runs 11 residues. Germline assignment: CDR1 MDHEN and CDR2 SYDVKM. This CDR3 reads CASSSTYEQYV. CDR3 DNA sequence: TGTGCCAGCAGTTCTACCTACGAGCAGTACGTC.

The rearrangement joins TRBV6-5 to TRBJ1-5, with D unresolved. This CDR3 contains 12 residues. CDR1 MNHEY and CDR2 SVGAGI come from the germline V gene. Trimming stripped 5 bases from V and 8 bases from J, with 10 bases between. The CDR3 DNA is TGTGCCAGCAGTCACCCGGGCGAGCCCCAGCATTTT. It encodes CASSHPGEPQHF.

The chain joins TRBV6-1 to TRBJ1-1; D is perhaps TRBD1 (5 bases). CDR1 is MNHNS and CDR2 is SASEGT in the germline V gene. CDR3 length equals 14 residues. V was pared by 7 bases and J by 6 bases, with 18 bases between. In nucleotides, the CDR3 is TGTGCCAGCACCACAGGACCCGCAGGGCCTGAAGCTTTCTTT. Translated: CASTTGPAGPEAFF.

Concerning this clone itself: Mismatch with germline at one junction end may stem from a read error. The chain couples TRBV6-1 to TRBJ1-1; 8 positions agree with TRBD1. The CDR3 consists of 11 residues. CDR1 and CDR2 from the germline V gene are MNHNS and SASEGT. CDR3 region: CASSLQGEVFF. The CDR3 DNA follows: TGTGCCAGCAGTTTACAGGGGGAAGTTTTCTTT.

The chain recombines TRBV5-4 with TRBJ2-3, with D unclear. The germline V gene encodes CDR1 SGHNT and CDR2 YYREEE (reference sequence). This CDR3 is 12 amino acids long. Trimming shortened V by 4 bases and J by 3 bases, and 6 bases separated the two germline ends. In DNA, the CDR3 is TGTGCCAGCAGCCCCGGAACAGATACGCAGTATTTT. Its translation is CASSPGTDTQYF.